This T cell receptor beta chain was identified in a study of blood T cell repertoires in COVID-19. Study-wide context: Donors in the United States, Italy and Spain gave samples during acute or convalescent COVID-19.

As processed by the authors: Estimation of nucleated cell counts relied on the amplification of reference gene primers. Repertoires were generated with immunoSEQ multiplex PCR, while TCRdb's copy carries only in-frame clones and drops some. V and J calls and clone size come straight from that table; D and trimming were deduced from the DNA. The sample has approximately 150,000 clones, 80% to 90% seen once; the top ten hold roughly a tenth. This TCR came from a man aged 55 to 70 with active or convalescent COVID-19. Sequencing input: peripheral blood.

DNA for the CDR3: TGTGCCAGCAGTCAGACTAGCGGGCCTGTGGAGCAGTACTTC. This encodes CASSQTSGPVEQYF. The chain carries TRBV6-6 and TRBJ2-7, with 10 bases aligning to TRBD2. The CDR3 spans 14 residues. Germline CDR1 and CDR2: MNHNY and SVGAGI (reference sequence). The ends lost 5 bases at V and 7 bases at J; junction bases unmatched: 8.